The 4 T cell receptor beta chains below all came from one sample that was sequenced in a study of blood T cell repertoires in COVID-19. Clones were sequenced by immunoSEQ multiplex PCR, and TCRdb holds only the in-frame ones, with some missing. The sample holds approximately 240,000 clones; 70% to 90% are singletons and the top ten take 2.9%. Sequencing was done on a sample of peripheral blood. These receptors all come from a man aged 45 to 65 who had recovered from COVID-19.

The chain uses TRBV5-1 and TRBJ1-4, with a tentative D call TRBD1 (6 bases). The germline CDR1 and CDR2 sequences are SGHRS and YFSETQ. CDR3 length equals 15 residues. The germline V and J ends were trimmed by 0 bases and 7 bases, with 13 bases remaining between them. CDR3 sequence (DNA): TGCGCCAGCAGCTTGGACAGGGTTTCAACTGAAAAACTGTTTTTT. Translated, it gives CASSLDRVSTEKLFF.

This sequence joins TRBV30 and TRBJ1-1; 9 nucleotides match TRBD1. The V gene's germline CDR1 is GTSNPN and CDR2 SVGIG (reference sequence). The CDR3 totals 17 residues. Losses at the gene ends were 3 bases for V and 2 bases for J; bases not matched to a gene: 13. The CDR3 spells CAWRSRDREFKNTEAFF. The DNA of the CDR3 is TGTGCCTGGAGGAGCCGGGACAGGGAATTTAAAAACACTGAAGCTTTCTTT. The whole variable domain, remainder taken from reference TRBV30 and TRBJ1-1, is SQTIHQWPATLVQPVGSPLSLECTVEGTSNPNLYWYRQAAGRGLQLLFYSVGIGQISSEVPQNLSASRPQDRQFILSSKKLLLSDSGFYLCAWRSRDREFKNTEAFFGQGTRLTVV.

V and J are TRBV15 and TRBJ2-7; D might be TRBD1 (5 bases). V was cut by 5 bases and J by 0 bases, with 11 bases left in between. Germline V CDR1 and CDR2: LNHNV, YYDKDF (reference sequence). The CDR3 has 14 residues. The CDR3 region is CATSGATSSYEQYF. The CDR3 nucleotides read TGTGCCACCAGCGGGGCTACGAGCTCCTACGAGCAGTACTTC.

The J gene is TRBJ2-7, the V gene TRBV6-2 or TRBV6-3; the match to TRBD1 covers 10 bases. This CDR3 region has 16 residues. The V and J ends lost 0 bases and 5 bases, in that order; junction bases with no gene match: 7. CDR1 and CDR2 from the germline V gene are MNHEY and SVGEGT. In DNA, the CDR3 is TGTGCCAGCAGTTACTCGCCGGGACAGGGGATCCACGAGCAGTACTTC. Protein sequence: CASSYSPGQGIHEQYF.